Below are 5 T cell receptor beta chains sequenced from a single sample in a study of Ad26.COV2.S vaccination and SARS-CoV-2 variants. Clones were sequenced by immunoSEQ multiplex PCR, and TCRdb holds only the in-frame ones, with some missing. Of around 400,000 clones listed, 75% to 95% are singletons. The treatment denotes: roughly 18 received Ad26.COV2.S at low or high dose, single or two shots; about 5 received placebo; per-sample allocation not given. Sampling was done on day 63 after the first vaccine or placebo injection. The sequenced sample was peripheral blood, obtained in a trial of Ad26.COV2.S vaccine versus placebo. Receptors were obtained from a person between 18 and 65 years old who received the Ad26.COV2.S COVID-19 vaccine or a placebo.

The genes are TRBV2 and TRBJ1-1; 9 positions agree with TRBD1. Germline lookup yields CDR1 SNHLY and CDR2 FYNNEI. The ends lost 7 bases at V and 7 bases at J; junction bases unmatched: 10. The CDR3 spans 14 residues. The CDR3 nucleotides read TGTGCCAGCATTCGCCGGGACAGGGTCAATGAAGCTTTCTTT. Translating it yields CASIRRDRVNEAFF.

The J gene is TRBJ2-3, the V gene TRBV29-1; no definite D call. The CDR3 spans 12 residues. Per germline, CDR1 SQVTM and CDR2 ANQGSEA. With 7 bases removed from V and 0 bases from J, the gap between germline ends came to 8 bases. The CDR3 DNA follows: TGCAGCGCCGAACCTAGCACAGATACGCAGTATTTT. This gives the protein CSAEPSTDTQYF.

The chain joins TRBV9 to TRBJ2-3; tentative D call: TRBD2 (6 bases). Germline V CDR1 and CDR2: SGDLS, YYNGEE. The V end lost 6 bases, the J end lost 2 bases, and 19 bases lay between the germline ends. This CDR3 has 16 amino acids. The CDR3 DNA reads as TGTGCCAGCACCTTGGAGGGCGGAGGCTTCACAGATACGCAGTATTTT. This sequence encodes CASTLEGGGFTDTQYF.

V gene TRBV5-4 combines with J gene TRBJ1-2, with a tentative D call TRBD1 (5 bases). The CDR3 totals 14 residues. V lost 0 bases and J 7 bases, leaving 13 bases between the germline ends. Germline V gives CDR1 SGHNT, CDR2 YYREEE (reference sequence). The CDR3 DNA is TGTGCCAGCAGCTTGGTTTCAGGGCAAGGTGGCTACACCTTC. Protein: CASSLVSGQGGYTF.

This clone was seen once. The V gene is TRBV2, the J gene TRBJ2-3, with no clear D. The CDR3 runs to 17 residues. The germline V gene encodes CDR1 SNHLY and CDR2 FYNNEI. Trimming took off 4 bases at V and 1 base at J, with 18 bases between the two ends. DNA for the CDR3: TGTGCCAGCAGTGGGTCGCAACGTTTGTACCGCACAGATACGCAGTATTTT. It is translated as CASSGSQRLYRTDTQYF.